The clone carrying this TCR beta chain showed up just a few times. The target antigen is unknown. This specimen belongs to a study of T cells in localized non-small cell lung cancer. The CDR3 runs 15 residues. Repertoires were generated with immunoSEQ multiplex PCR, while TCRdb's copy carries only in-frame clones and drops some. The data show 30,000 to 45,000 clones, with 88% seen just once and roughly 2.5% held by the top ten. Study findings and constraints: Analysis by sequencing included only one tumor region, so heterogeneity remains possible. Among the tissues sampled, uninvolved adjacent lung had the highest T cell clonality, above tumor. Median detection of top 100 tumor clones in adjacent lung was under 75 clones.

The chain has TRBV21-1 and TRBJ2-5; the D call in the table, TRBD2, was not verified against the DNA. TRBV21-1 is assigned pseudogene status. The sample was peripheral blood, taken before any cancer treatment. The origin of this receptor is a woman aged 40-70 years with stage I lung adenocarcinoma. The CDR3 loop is CASSFDPGVGETQYF. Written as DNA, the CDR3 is TGTGCCAGCAGCTTCGATCCGGGGGTCGGAGAGACCCAGTACTTC.